The entry below gives a single T cell receptor (beta chain) sequence along with its context. Its antigen is as yet unknown. These data come from a study of shared clonotypes between healthy human individuals. Regarding the study as a whole: Unshared clonotypes carried lower generation probabilities than those common to all four donors.

Genomic DNA from each subset was divided evenly over several immunoSEQ plates. TCRdb's copy holds only in-frame clones and misses some; the assay was immunoSEQ multiplex PCR. The table includes 1.5 million to 2.5 million clones, 85% to 95% detected once. The germline V gene has CDR1 MNHNS and CDR2 SASEGT. Trimming pared 1 base from V and 1 base from J, leaving 11 bases between. The CDR3 extends over 15 amino acids. Selected positively for CCR7 and CD45RO-negative, naive CD8 cells excluded terminally differentiated effector memory CD45RA+ cells. The sample was naive CD8+ T cells sorted from blood. V gene TRBV6-1 combines with J gene TRBJ2-7, with D unresolved. This TCR came from a man between 18 and 35 years old in good health. In DNA form, the CDR3 reads TGTGCCAGCAGTGAAGGGGCGCTTGAGTCCTACGAGCAGTACTTC. This codes for CASSEGALESYEQYF.